This entry is about one TCR beta chain. Under the authors' procedure: Estimation of nucleated cell counts relied on the amplification of reference gene primers. Some clones are missing from TCRdb's copy, which holds only in-frame ones; the method was immunoSEQ multiplex PCR. From that table come the V and J calls and clone size; the DNA was used to work out D and trimming. This table holds around 95,000 clones, roughly 79% found once. These data originate in a study of blood T cell repertoires in COVID-19. About the research overall: Sample material is recorded as cDNA or gDNA derived from T cells, B-cell-depleted T cells, or PBMCs.

The CDR3 runs 14 residues. Germline V CDR1 and CDR2: SGHTA, FQGTGA. Germline trimming cut 5 bases from V and 4 bases from J; bases unmatched to any gene: 6. The sequencing input was peripheral blood. This chain links TRBV7-3 with TRBJ1-1; 8 bases align to TRBD1. This receptor was taken from a man between 65 and 85 years old with active or convalescent COVID-19. CDR3 protein: CASSPGQGGTEAFF. DNA for the CDR3: TGTGCCAGCAGCCCAGGACAGGGAGGCACTGAAGCTTTCTTT. Together with reference TRBV7-3 and TRBJ1-1, the CDR3 gives the full variable domain: GAGVSQTPSNKVTEKGKYVELRCDPISGHTALYWYRQSLGQGPEFLIYFQGTGAADDSGLPNDRFFAVRPEGSVSTLKIQRTERGDSAVYLCASSPGQGGTEAFFGQGTRLTVV.